Listed here are 21 T cell receptor beta chains from one sample, sequenced in a study of blood T cell repertoires in COVID-19. The method was immunoSEQ multiplex PCR; TCRdb's version includes in-frame clones alone and lacks a portion of them. Of around 160,000 clones in the sample, 80% to 90% were seen once. The sequenced sample consisted of peripheral blood. The receptors stem from a man between 18 and 35 years old with COVID-19, enrolled during active disease.

V is TRBV2 and J is TRBJ2-2, with 7 bases fitting TRBD1. The CDR3 is 15 amino acids. Germline loops: CDR1 SNHLY, CDR2 FYNNEI. Trimming removed 7 bases from V and 1 base from J; junction bases left unmatched: 6. CDR3 coding DNA: TGTGCCAGCATTCCGACAGGGAGGAACACCGGGGAGCTGTTTTTT. It is translated as CASIPTGRNTGELFF.

The chain recombines TRBV29-1 with TRBJ1-2, with 8 bases aligning to TRBD1. V trimming: 1 base; J trimming: 4 bases; junction bases outside the gene matches: 11. This CDR3 region has 16 residues. CDR1 and CDR2 from the germline V gene are SQVTM and ANQGSEA. The CDR3 region is CSVEVLGRTGRYGYTF. The CDR3, as DNA: TGCAGCGTTGAAGTTTTAGGCCGGACAGGGCGCTATGGCTACACCTTC. Complete variable domain (other parts from reference TRBV29-1 and TRBJ1-2): SAVISQKPSRDICQRGTSLTIQCQVDSQVTMMFWYRQQPGQSLTLIATANQGSEATYESGFVIDKFPISRPNLTFSTLTVSNMSPEDSSIYLCSVEVLGRTGRYGYTFGSGTRLTVV.

The rearrangement joins TRBV15 to TRBJ1-5; the D gene is possibly TRBD1 (6 bases). The ends were cut back, 3 bases at V and 0 bases at J, with 9 bases in the middle. In germline, CDR1 is LNHNV, CDR2 YYDKDF (reference sequence). This CDR3 comprises 15 residues. CDR3 sequence reads: CATSSTGFSNQPQHF. The CDR3 DNA follows: TGTGCCACCAGCAGCACAGGGTTTAGCAATCAGCCCCAGCATTTT.

The rearrangement links TRBV7-8 to TRBJ1-1; D call uncertain. V lost 1 base, J lost 6 bases, and 3 bases lay in between. CDR3 length: 11 residues. Germline V gives CDR1 SGHVS, CDR2 FQNEAQ. CDR3 in DNA: TGTGCCAGCAGCTTAGTCTCTGAAGCTTTCTTT. Amino acid sequence: CASSLVSEAFF.

Details on this clone: It may be a read error: a sequence one base away is much more abundant. The rearrangement uses TRBV6-5 and TRBJ2-7; 11 bases fit TRBD2. The junction had 3 bases not matched to a gene; V was cut back by 6 bases and J by 2 bases. The germline gives CDR1 MNHEY, CDR2 SVGAGI. The CDR3 has 14 amino acids. The CDR3 here is CASSLAGGPYEQYF. The CDR3 region has the DNA TGTGCCAGCAGCTTAGCGGGAGGGCCCTACGAGCAGTACTTC.

The V call is TRBV5-1, the J call TRBJ2-7; 11 bases are shared with TRBD1. The germline V gene has CDR1 SGHRS and CDR2 YFSETQ. Losses at the gene ends were 2 bases for V and 3 bases for J; bases not matched to a gene: 1. The CDR3 totals 14 residues. CDR3 bases: TGCGCCAGCAGCTTAGGGACAGGGGGCTACGAGCAGTACTTC. Its translation is CASSLGTGGYEQYF.

This chain links TRBV7-9 with TRBJ2-3; D is perhaps TRBD2 (7 bases). CDR1 and CDR2 (germline): SEHNR, FQNEAQ (reference sequence). V shed 5 bases and J shed 2 bases, with 20 bases lying between them. This CDR3 has 17 residues. CDR3 sequence reads: CASSEYMGGGSTDTQYF. CDR3 coding DNA: TGTGCCAGCAGCGAATACATGGGCGGGGGCTCCACAGATACGCAGTATTTT.

This chain uses TRBV11-3 with TRBJ2-3; TRBD2 aligns across 7 bases. Germline V CDR1 and CDR2: SGHNT, YENEEA. The CDR3 extends over 15 amino acids. V gave up 5 bases and J gave up 3 bases; unmatched junction bases: 8. CDR3 amino acids: CASSERGLQTDTQYF. The CDR3, as DNA: TGTGCCAGCAGCGAGAGGGGACTACAAACAGATACGCAGTATTTT.

This clone has only a few counts. The junction does not match germline at one end; this may be a read error. In the same sample, other DNA sequences code for this CDR3. V usage is TRBV5-6 and J usage is TRBJ1-4; D gene ambiguous. This CDR3 region has 14 residues. Germline V gene lookup returns CDR1 SGHDT and CDR2 YYEEEE. The CDR3 bases are TGTGCCAGCAGTCTCATTGCAACTAATGAAAAACTGCTTTTT. Translation: CASSLIATNEKLLF.

The J gene is TRBJ1-2, the V gene TRBV13, with 11 bases identical to TRBD1. CDR3 size: 14 residues. CDR1 and CDR2 (germline): PRHDT, FYEKMQ (reference sequence). Trimming took 4 bases from V and 7 from J; bases not matched to a gene: 5. The CDR3 region has the DNA TGTGCCAGCAGCTCAGGGACAGGGGGTCTTGGCTACACCTTC. Its translation: CASSSGTGGLGYTF.

This chain connects TRBV9 to TRBJ2-1; tentatively, D is TRBD1 (6 bases). Germline V lookup: CDR1 SGDLS, CDR2 YYNGEE. The CDR3 consists of 14 residues. The V and J ends lost 5 bases and 1 base respectively, with 10 bases between them. The CDR3 DNA is TGTGCCAGCAGGAAGGGGGATTCCTACAATGAGCAGTTCTTC. Residues: CASRKGDSYNEQFF.

In regard to this clone: Relative to the germline gene, one junction end is altered; a read error may explain this. The gene calls are TRBV6-6 and TRBJ1-4; 9 nucleotides match TRBD1. This CDR3 comprises 15 residues. Germline loops: CDR1 MNHNY, CDR2 SVGAGI (reference sequence). CDR3 nucleotide sequence: TGTGCCAGCAGACCGGGACAGGGATGGAGTGAAAAACTGCTTTTT. Residues: CASRPGQGWSEKLLF.

The rearrangement links TRBV5-1 to TRBJ2-7, with TRBD2 matching 7 bases. CDR3 length: 14 residues. Germline CDR1 reads SGHRS; CDR2 reads YFSETQ. J gave up 7 bases and V 1 base, and 8 bases lay outside the gene matches. The CDR3 here is CASSLNPYGREQYF. Here the CDR3 DNA reads TGCGCCAGCAGCTTGAACCCTTACGGGAGGGAGCAGTACTTC.

This rearrangement joins TRBV5-6 to TRBJ1-2, with D tentatively TRBD1 (6 bases). Germline V gene sequence: CDR1 SGHDT, CDR2 YYEEEE. The CDR3 has 14 residues. The V and J ends lost 0 bases and 7 bases respectively, with 13 bases between them. The CDR3 protein is CASSLALRTVGYTF. The CDR3 DNA follows: TGTGCCAGCAGCTTGGCCTTGCGGACAGTTGGCTACACCTTC.

The chain is built from TRBV7-3 and TRBJ2-2; the D is unclear. Trimming shortened V by 5 bases and J by 3 bases, and 4 bases separated the two germline ends. Germline V gene lookup returns CDR1 SGHTA and CDR2 FQGTGA. The CDR3 has 12 residues. The CDR3 spells CASSAYTGELFF. The CDR3, as DNA: TGTGCCAGCAGCGCGTACACCGGGGAGCTGTTTTTT.

CDR3 sequence: CASSQEKLGGSYGYTF. In DNA form, the CDR3 reads TGCGCCAGCAGCCAAGAAAAATTGGGGGGATCCTATGGCTACACCTTC. The chain joins TRBV4-3 to TRBJ1-2, with D perhaps TRBD1 (5 bases). CDR3 length: 16 residues. CDR1 is LGHNA and CDR2 is YSLEER in the germline V gene. The V gene lost 0 bases and the J gene lost 4 bases, with 15 bases spanning the gap.

V is TRBV28 and J is TRBJ1-5; D is uncertain. Germline V gene lookup returns CDR1 MDHEN and CDR2 SYDVKM. The ends were cut back, 6 bases at V and 6 bases at J, with 12 bases in the middle. This CDR3 contains 13 residues. CDR3 amino acids: CASRTARGQPQHF. Written as DNA, the CDR3 is TGTGCCAGCAGGACGGCCCGGGGTCAGCCCCAGCATTTT. Variable domain in full (rest from reference TRBV28 and TRBJ1-5): DVKVTQSSRYLVKRTGEKVFLECVQDMDHENMFWYRQDPGLGLRLIYFSYDVKMKEKGDIPEGYSVSREKKERFSLILESASTNQTSMYLCASRTARGQPQHFGDGTRLSIL.

This chain uses TRBV27 with TRBJ1-1; tentative D call: TRBD1 (6 bases). Germline V gene lookup returns CDR1 MNHEY and CDR2 SMNVEV (reference sequence). CDR3 length: 12 residues. V was clipped by 3 bases and J by 7 bases, with 9 bases between them. The CDR3 coding sequence is TGTGCCAGCAGTTTCCTACAGGGTGAAGCTTTCTTT. It codes for CASSFLQGEAFF.

The chain links TRBV28 to TRBJ2-2; 12 positions match TRBD2. CDR3 size: 14 residues. The germline CDR1 and CDR2 sequences are MDHEN and SYDVKM. The junction had 1 base not matched to a gene; V was cut back by 5 bases and J by 6 bases. DNA for the CDR3: TGTGCCAGCAGTAGACTAGCGGGAGCCGGGGAGCTGTTTTTT. This translates into CASSRLAGAGELFF.

The chain has TRBV19 and TRBJ2-6; 7 nucleotides line up with TRBD1. The CDR3 is made up of 16 amino acids. Trimming took 6 bases from V and 2 from J; bases not matched to a gene: 7. Per germline, CDR1 LNHDA and CDR2 SQIVND (reference sequence). For the CDR3, the DNA is TGTGCCAGTAGCCCAGACAGGGTAGCTGGGGCCAACGTCCTGACTTTC. This codes for CASSPDRVAGANVLTF.

The rearrangement joins TRBV19 to TRBJ2-2; 9 nucleotides line up with TRBD2. Trimming at V came to 7 bases and at J to 7 bases, leaving 13 bases not matched to a gene. The germline CDR1 and CDR2 sequences are LNHDA and SQIVND (reference sequence). This CDR3 has 16 residues. The chain's CDR3 is CASNQGVAGAIGELFF. In DNA, the CDR3 is TGTGCCAGTAACCAGGGGGTAGCGGGAGCAATCGGGGAGCTGTTTTTT.